The TCR beta chain under discussion was sequenced for a study of CD8+ T cells in alopecia areata. T lymphocytes (CD4+ and CD8+) were sorted from PBMCs. Study-wide points: Lesional tissue from the scalp (especially in alopecia totalis/universalis) showed higher clonality than normal scalp.

Trimming pared 5 bases from V and 7 bases from J, leaving 6 bases between. CDR3 length: 12 residues. Germline loops: CDR1 SEHNR, CDR2 FQNEAQ (reference sequence). The authors extracted RNA and reverse transcribed it into cDNA as the sequencing template. Using immunoSEQ multiplex PCR, the repertoire was profiled, and TCRdb retains in-frame clones only, with some absent. The sample holds 200,000 or so clones, more than 55% seen once. This clone was picked up one time. Its target is not known. The J gene is TRBJ1-6, the V gene TRBV7-9, with D possibly TRBD1 on 5 matching bases. The sequence came from a human donor in good health. Sequencing was performed on CD8+ T cells sorted from blood. The CDR3 nucleotides are TGTGCCAGCAGCCCAGGGAATTCACCCCTCCACTTT. Amino acids: CASSPGNSPLHF.